This T cell receptor beta chain was identified during a study of cytomegalovirus exposure and HLA in healthy donors. Notes on the study in general: For most TCR sequences rarity was the rule, although some public TCRs occurred in many donors. There were some V segments, including TRBV6-2 and TRBV6-3, excluded as indistinguishable. A missense DCLRE1C variant was associated with V- and J-gene trimming of TCR beta chains in a later analysis, and an independent cohort replicated the association.

For this clone: Its cognate antigen is unknown.

Use of 60 Vbeta and 13 Jbeta primers characterized the PCR. Profiling relied on immunoSEQ multiplex PCR, and the TCRdb table lists in-frame clones only, not all of them. The repertoire holds around 120,000 clones, with about 83% as singletons. This CDR3 comprises 14 residues. Trimming removed 6 bases from V and 4 bases from J; junction bases left unmatched: 6. Germline loops: CDR1 SEHNR, CDR2 FQNEAQ (reference sequence). The chain carries TRBV7-9 and TRBJ2-1; TRBD1 agrees at 7 bases. Sequenced sample: PBMCs. The sequence came from a girl aged 2-10 years in good health and CMV-seronegative. The CDR3 loop is CASRVGQFYNEQFF. As DNA, the CDR3 is TGTGCCAGCAGGGTGGGACAGTTTTACAATGAGCAGTTCTTC.